This record covers a single TCR beta chain. Sequencing was performed with immunoSEQ multiplex PCR; in TCRdb, only in-frame clones are kept and a portion is missing. This repertoire shows around 97,000 clones, around 96% found once; its top ten account for approximately 0.38%. The data belong to a study of technical replicates of blood from a few donors. Looked up from germline, CDR1 is SQVTM and CDR2 is ANQGSEA. CDR3 length: 14 amino acids. Trimming removed 0 bases at V and 10 bases at J, with 18 bases between. This TCR came from a human donor in good health. The gene calls are TRBV29-1 and TRBJ1-1, with D unclear. The sample was T cells isolated from PBMCs. This CDR3 is CSVEDRGPPLGAFF. In nucleotides, the CDR3 is TGCAGCGTTGAAGATCGGGGTCCGCCGCTCGGAGCTTTCTTT. Complete variable domain (other parts from reference TRBV29-1 and TRBJ1-1): SAVISQKPSRDICQRGTSLTIQCQVDSQVTMMFWYRQQPGQSLTLIATANQGSEATYESGFVIDKFPISRPNLTFSTLTVSNMSPEDSSIYLCSVEDRGPPLGAFFGQGTRLTVV.